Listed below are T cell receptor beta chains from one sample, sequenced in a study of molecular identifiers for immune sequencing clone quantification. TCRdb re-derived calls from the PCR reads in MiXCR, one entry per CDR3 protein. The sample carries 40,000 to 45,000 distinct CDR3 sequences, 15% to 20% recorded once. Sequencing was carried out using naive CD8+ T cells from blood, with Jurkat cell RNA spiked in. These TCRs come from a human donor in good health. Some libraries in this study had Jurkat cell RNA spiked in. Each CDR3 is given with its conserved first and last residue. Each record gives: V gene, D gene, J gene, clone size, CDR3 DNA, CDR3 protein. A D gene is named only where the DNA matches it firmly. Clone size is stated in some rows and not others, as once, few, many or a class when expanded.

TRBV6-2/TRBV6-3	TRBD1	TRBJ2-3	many	TGTGCCAGCAGTTACGGCAGGGGGCCAGATACGCAGTATTTT	CASSYGRGPDTQYF
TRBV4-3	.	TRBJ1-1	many	TGCGCCAGCAGCCAAGCGGGGGGGACGGGGACTGAAGCTTTCTTT	CASSQAGGTGTEAFF
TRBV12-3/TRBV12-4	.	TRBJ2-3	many	TGTGCCAGCAGTTTATCAGATACGCAGTATTTT	CASSLSDTQYF
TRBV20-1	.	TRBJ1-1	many	TGCAGTGCTAGGTCCAGGCTGAACACTGAAGCTTTCTTT	CSARSRLNTEAFF
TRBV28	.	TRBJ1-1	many	TGTGCCAGCAGTCCTCCCTCGAACACTGAAGCTTTCTTT	CASSPPSNTEAFF
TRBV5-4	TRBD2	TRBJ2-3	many	TGTGCCAGCAGCGGGCAGTTGACTAGCGGGACATATTTT	CASSGQLTSGTYF
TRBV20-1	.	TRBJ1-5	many	TGCAGTGCATGGGACGGGTATAGCAATCAGCCCCAGCATTTT	CSAWDGYSNQPQHF
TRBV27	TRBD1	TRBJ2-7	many	TGTGCCAGCAGCCCTGACAGGGGGTTTATCTACGAGCAGTACTTC	CASSPDRGFIYEQYF
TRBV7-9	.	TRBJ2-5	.	TGTGCCAGCAGCCAGAGCGTAGGTTTTCAAGAGACCCAGTACTTC	CASSQSVGFQETQYF
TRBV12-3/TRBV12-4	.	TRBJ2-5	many	TGTGCCAGCAGTTTCAGCCAAGAGACCCAGTACTTC	CASSFSQETQYF
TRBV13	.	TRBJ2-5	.	TGTGCCAGCAGCTCGGCGGGTGGGTTAGGAGAGACCCAGTACTTC	CASSSAGGLGETQYF
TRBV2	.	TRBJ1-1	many	TGTGCCAGCAGTTCTCCACTTCAGAACACTGAAGCTTTCTTT	CASSSPLQNTEAFF
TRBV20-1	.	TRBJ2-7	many	TGCAGTGCTAGAGCGGACGGCCCCTACGAGCAGTACTTC	CSARADGPYEQYF
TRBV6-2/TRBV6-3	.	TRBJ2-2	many	TGTGCCAGCAGGCCCGACAGCTACACCGGGGAGCTGTTTTTT	CASRPDSYTGELFF
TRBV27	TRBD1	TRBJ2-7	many	TGTGCCAGCAGTTCAACAATGACAGGGGTCGAGCAGTACTTC	CASSSTMTGVEQYF
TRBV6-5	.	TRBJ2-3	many	TGTGCCAGCAGTTACTCGATGGGCTGGGATACGCAGTATTTT	CASSYSMGWDTQYF
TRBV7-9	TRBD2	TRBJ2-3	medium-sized	TGTGCCAGCAGCCTCCCGACTAGCGCAAGATACACAGATACGCAGTATTTT	CASSLPTSARYTDTQYF
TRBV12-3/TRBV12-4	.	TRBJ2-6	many	TGTGCCAGCAGCCAGGGACGTAGGGCCTCTGGGGCCAACGTCCTGACTTTC	CASSQGRRASGANVLTF
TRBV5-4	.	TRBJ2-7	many	TGTGCCAGCAGCTATAGAGGGGTCTACGAGCAGTACTTC	CASSYRGVYEQYF
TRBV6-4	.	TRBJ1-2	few	TGTGCCAGCAGTGACGGAAACTCCGACTACACCTTC	CASSDGNSDYTF
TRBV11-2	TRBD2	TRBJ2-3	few	TGTGCCAGCAGCTTGGTAGCGGGAGACACAGATACGCAGTATTTT	CASSLVAGDTDTQYF
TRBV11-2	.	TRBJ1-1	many	TGTGCCAGCAGAACCGGGACGTCCACTGAAGCTTTCTTT	CASRTGTSTEAFF